The rows below give T cell receptor beta chains drawn from one sample of a study of response to subunit inactivated influenza vaccine. TCRdb re-derived calls from the RT-PCR reads in MiXCR, one entry per CDR3 protein. The table has around 850,000 distinct CDR3 sequences, approximately 17% seen once; the top ten hold roughly 11%. The input for sequencing was PBMCs from blood, taken less than 6 days after vaccination. The receptors here all came from a man aged 50 or older who received an inactivated influenza vaccine. Each CDR3 is given with its conserved first and last residue.

CDR3: CASDQVGSYEQYF
J: TRBJ2-7
V: TRBV5-5

CDR3: CATTNFQGQETQYF
J: TRBJ2-5
V: TRBV28

CDR3: CASSQSPGRSGNTIYF
J: TRBJ1-3
V: TRBV4-2

CDR3: CASSRWGQNTEAFF
J: TRBJ1-1
V: TRBV25-1

CDR3: CASRMTTSPPSDTQYF
J: TRBJ2-3
V: TRBV2

CDR3: CATSRAGQGSYEQYF
J: TRBJ2-7
V: TRBV15

CDR3: CSARPPAEGPLAKNIQYF
J: TRBJ2-4
V: TRBV20-1

CDR3: CASSFGGPSTDTQYF
J: TRBJ2-3
V: TRBV12-3/TRBV12-4

CDR3: CAINTGQGSSPLHF
J: TRBJ1-6
V: TRBV10-3

CDR3: CSARGGIGLAGGSRTQYF
J: TRBJ2-5
V: TRBV20-1

CDR3: CSADGAGMWTQYF
J: TRBJ2-5
V: TRBV20-1

CDR3: CSARAVGETQYF
J: TRBJ2-5
V: TRBV20-1

CDR3: CASSRRLEFEQFF
J: TRBJ2-1
V: TRBV12-3/TRBV12-4

CDR3: CASSGDSNYEQYF
J: TRBJ2-7
V: TRBV12-3/TRBV12-4

CDR3: CASSVEDRLSTEAFF
J: TRBJ1-1
V: TRBV9

CDR3: CSARPRGSSYEQYF
J: TRBJ2-7
V: TRBV20-1

CDR3: CASSDLRDGEETQYF
J: TRBJ2-5
V: TRBV5-1

CDR3: CASSTAGIYGYTF
J: TRBJ1-2
V: TRBV27

CDR3: CSASGTSSYEQYF
J: TRBJ2-7
V: TRBV20-1

CDR3: CASSLTSKNTEAFF
J: TRBJ1-1
V: TRBV28

CDR3: CASSPTVSGELFF
J: TRBJ2-2
V: TRBV5-5

CDR3: CASSERGTYGYTF
J: TRBJ1-2
V: TRBV6-1

CDR3: CASSRQGLDEQYF
J: TRBJ2-7
V: TRBV5-5

CDR3: CASSLAGTGGYGQFF
J: TRBJ2-1
V: TRBV7-9

CDR3: CASSVAPINNEQFF
J: TRBJ2-1
V: TRBV9

CDR3: CAISGTVSYEQYF
J: TRBJ2-7
V: TRBV10-3

CDR3: CATSRDGTGGYNEQFF
J: TRBJ2-1
V: TRBV15

CDR3: CASSYSGGIGSPLHF
J: TRBJ1-6
V: TRBV6-5

CDR3: CSARLTVRSTEAFF
J: TRBJ1-1
V: TRBV20-1

CDR3: CASSLGWTSGRWDETQYF
J: TRBJ2-5
V: TRBV11-2

CDR3: CASSQLGDTGELFF
J: TRBJ2-2
V: TRBV4-3

CDR3: CAISESKTPKPQHF
J: TRBJ1-5
V: TRBV10-3

CDR3: CASHKTSGRFDEQFF
J: TRBJ2-1
V: TRBV5-1

CDR3: CSGRIQETQYF
J: TRBJ2-5
V: TRBV20-1

CDR3: CASSLDAPSDIQYF
J: TRBJ2-4
V: TRBV5-1

CDR3: CASSQDRHAGLRNEQFF
J: TRBJ2-1
V: TRBV3-1

CDR3: CASRRGESSYEQYF
J: TRBJ2-7
V: TRBV5-1

CDR3: CASSQGTSATPYNEQFF
J: TRBJ2-1
V: TRBV18

CDR3: CASSLRQGGTGELFF
J: TRBJ2-2
V: TRBV6-1

CDR3: CASSVGTSGLYSYEQYF
J: TRBJ2-7
V: TRBV7-2

CDR3: CASSLSLGQPNNEQFF
J: TRBJ2-1
V: TRBV7-9

CDR3: CASSLKGDSLYEQYF
J: TRBJ2-7
V: TRBV5-1

CDR3: CASSPPGTGASYEQYF
J: TRBJ2-7
V: TRBV18

CDR3: CASSLAGTGNTYEQYF
J: TRBJ2-7
V: TRBV5-1

CDR3: CASTWGGRSGEQFF
J: TRBJ2-1
V: TRBV9

CDR3: CASSPRGAATNEKLFF
J: TRBJ1-4
V: TRBV6-1

CDR3: CASSQGGREDSPLHF
J: TRBJ1-6
V: TRBV3-1

CDR3: CSAERDSNSPLHF
J: TRBJ1-6
V: TRBV20-1

CDR3: CASSQNTATNEKLFF
J: TRBJ1-4
V: TRBV7-9

CDR3: CASSLWITDTQYF
J: TRBJ2-3
V: TRBV5-4

CDR3: CAMSLDSFYSGQGGPTEAFF
J: TRBJ1-1
V: TRBV5-6

CDR3: CASSRGDRASGPNEQFF
J: TRBJ2-1
V: TRBV5-1

CDR3: CASSSGPHTDTQYF
J: TRBJ2-3
V: TRBV7-2